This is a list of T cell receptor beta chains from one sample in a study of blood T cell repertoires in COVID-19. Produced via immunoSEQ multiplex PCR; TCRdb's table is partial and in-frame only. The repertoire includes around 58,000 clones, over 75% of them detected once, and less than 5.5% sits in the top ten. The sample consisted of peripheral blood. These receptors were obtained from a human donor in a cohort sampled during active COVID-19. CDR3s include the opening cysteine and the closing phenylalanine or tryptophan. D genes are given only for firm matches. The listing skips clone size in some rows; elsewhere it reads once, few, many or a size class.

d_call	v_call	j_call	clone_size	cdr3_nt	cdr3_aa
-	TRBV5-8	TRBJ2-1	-	TGTGCCAGCAGCCGGGATTTGGCCGGTGAGCAGTTCTTC	CASSRDLAGEQFF
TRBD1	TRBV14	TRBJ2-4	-	TGTGCCAGCAGCCCATTAGGGGGCACGACCAAAAACATTCAGTACTTC	CASSPLGGTTKNIQYF
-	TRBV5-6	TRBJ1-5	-	TGTGCCAGCACCATTTGGGCGGGGGTTGGGCAGCCCCAGCATTTT	CASTIWAGVGQPQHF
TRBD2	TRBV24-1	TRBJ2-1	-	TGTGCCACCAGTGTTGCGGGAGGGCTCAGGGAGCAGTTCTTC	CATSVAGGLREQFF
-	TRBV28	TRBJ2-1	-	TGTGCCAGCAGTTCCGCGTCGGTAGCGCCCTCCTACAATGAGCAGTTCTTC	CASSSASVAPSYNEQFF
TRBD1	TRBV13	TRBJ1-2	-	TGTGCCAGCAGCCCCCCTCGACAGGGGCTCAGCTATGGCTACACCTTC	CASSPPRQGLSYGYTF
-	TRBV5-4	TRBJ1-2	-	TGTGCCAGCAGCCCTCCGGGACTGGGATATGGCTACACCTTC	CASSPPGLGYGYTF
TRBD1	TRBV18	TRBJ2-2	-	TGTGCCAGCTCACCAGACAGGGGCAACACCGGGGAGCTGTTTTTT	CASSPDRGNTGELFF
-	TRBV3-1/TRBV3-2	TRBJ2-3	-	TGTGCCAGCAGCCAGTCTCCCCGGACAGATACGCAGTATTTT	CASSQSPRTDTQYF
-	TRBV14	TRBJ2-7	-	TGTGCCAGCAGCCAAGAGCTCAGGTCCTACGAGCAGTACTTC	CASSQELRSYEQYF
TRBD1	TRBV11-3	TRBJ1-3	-	TGTGCCAGCAGCCGACAGGGGTCCTCTGGAAACACCATATATTTT	CASSRQGSSGNTIYF
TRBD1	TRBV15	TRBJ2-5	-	TGTGCCACCAGCAGAGATCGAGGGACAGGGGGCTTGAAGACCCAGTACTTC	CATSRDRGTGGLKTQYF
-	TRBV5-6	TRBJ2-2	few	TGTGCCAGCCGCCAAGGGGCTCGGAGGGGCGGGGAGCTGTTTTTT	CASRQGARRGGELFF
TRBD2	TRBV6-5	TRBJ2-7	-	TGTGCCAGCCGCGGGACTAGCGGATACTACGAGCAGTACTTC	CASRGTSGYYEQYF
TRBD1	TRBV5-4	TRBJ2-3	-	TGTGCCAGCAGCCAACAGGACAGGGTGACAGATACGCAGTATTTT	CASSQQDRVTDTQYF
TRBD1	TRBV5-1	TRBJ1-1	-	TGCGCCAGCAGCAGGACAGGGGGAGAGGGCACTGAAGCTTTCTTT	CASSRTGGEGTEAFF
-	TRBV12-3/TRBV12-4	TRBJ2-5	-	TGTGCCAGCAGTTATACAGCACAAGAGACCCAGTACTTC	CASSYTAQETQYF
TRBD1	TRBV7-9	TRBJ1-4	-	TGTGCCAGCAGCTCCCTCGGGACAGGGGTTCGACTGACTAATGAAAAACTGTTTTTT	CASSSLGTGVRLTNEKLFF
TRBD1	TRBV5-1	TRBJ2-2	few	TGCGCCAGCAGCGGCAGGGGGCGACCCACCGGGGAGCTGTTTTTT	CASSGRGRPTGELFF
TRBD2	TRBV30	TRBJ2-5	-	TGTGCCTGGAGACGGGAGGGTAACCAAGAGACCCAGTACTTC	CAWRREGNQETQYF
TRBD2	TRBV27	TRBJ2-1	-	TGTGCCAGTACCTCGGGGGGAGGCTACAATGAGCAGTTCTTC	CASTSGGGYNEQFF
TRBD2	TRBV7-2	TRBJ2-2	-	TGTGCCAGCAGCTCGGGACTAGTGGGCGGGGAGCTGTTTTTT	CASSSGLVGGELFF
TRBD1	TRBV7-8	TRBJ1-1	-	TGTGCCAGCAGCGCCCGGGACAGCAACACTGAAGCTTTCTTT	CASSARDSNTEAFF
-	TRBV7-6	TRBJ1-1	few	TGTGCCAGCAGCACAGGGATGGCTGAAGCTTTCTTT	CASSTGMAEAFF
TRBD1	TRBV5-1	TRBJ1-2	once	TGCGCCAGCAGCTTGGCAGGGGGCCCCTATGGCTACACCTTC	CASSLAGGPYGYTF
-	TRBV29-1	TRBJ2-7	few	TGCAGCGTTGAAGTGGCGGGGAAAGAGATCTACGAGCAGTACTTC	CSVEVAGKEIYEQYF
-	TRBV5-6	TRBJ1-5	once	TGTGCCAGCAGCTTTCGGGGGAATTGGCAGCCCCAGCATTTT	CASSFRGNWQPQHF
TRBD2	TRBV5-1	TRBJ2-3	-	TGCGCCAGCAGCTGGGTAAGCGGGGGTGGCACAGATACGCAGTATTTT	CASSWVSGGGTDTQYF
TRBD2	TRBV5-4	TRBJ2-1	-	TGTGCCAGCAGCTTTTCGGGGGGCTCCTACAATGAGCAGTTCTTC	CASSFSGGSYNEQFF
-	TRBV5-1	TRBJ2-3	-	TGCGCCAGCAGCTTGGACCCGGGGGTGGGTACAGATACGCAGTATTTT	CASSLDPGVGTDTQYF
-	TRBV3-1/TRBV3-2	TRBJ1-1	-	TGTGCCAGCAGCCAATCGGGGGGTACTGAAGCTTTCTTT	CASSQSGGTEAFF
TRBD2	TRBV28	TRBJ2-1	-	TGTGCCAGCGGAGCGGGAGGGGGGGCCAATGAGCAGTTCTTC	CASGAGGGANEQFF
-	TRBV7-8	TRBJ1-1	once	TGTGCCAGCAGCTTAGGACAGATGAACACTGAAGCTTTCTTT	CASSLGQMNTEAFF
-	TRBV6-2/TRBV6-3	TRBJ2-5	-	TGTGCCAGCAGTTATGACTACCAAGAGACCCAGTACTTC	CASSYDYQETQYF
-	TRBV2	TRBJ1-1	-	TGTGCCAGCAGTGGACAGCCGAACACTGAAGCTTTCTTT	CASSGQPNTEAFF
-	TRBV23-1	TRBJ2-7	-	TGCGCCAGCAGTCAACCAGGCTACGAGCAGTACTTC	CASSQPGYEQYF
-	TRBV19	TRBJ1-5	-	TGTGCCAGTAGTTTGGTAGACACTTACCCCAGCAATCAGCCCCAGCATTTT	CASSLVDTYPSNQPQHF
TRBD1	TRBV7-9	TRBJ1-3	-	TGTGCCAGCAGCACCCGACAGGGGGCTGGAAACACCATATATTTT	CASSTRQGAGNTIYF
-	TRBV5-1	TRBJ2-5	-	TGCGCCAGCAGCTTGACAGGGACCCATGGGGAGACCCAGTACTTC	CASSLTGTHGETQYF
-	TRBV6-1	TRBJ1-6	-	TGTGCCAGCAGTGAGGCCAACTACAGGGTACTGGTTTCACCCCTCCACTTT	CASSEANYRVLVSPLHF
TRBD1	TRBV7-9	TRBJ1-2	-	TGTGCCAGCAGGGGACAGGGGGCGGATGGCTACACCTTC	CASRGQGADGYTF
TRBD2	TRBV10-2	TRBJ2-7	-	TGCGCCAGCAGTGAGGGGACTAGCGGGAGGCACGAGCAGTACTTC	CASSEGTSGRHEQYF
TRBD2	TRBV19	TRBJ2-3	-	TGTGCCAGTAGTATAGTAGGTAGCGGGATGGTTTTGTATTTT	CASSIVGSGMVLYF
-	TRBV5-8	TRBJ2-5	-	TGTGCCAGCAAGGCTGTCCAGGGCGCGGAAGAGACCCAGTACTTC	CASKAVQGAEETQYF
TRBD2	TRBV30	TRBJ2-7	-	TGTGCCTGGAGTGTACTATCGGGGAGGGCCTCCCACGAGCAGTACTTC	CAWSVLSGRASHEQYF
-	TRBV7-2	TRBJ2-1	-	TGTGCCAGCAGCAAGAGGGTCAGGGGTGGTTCGGTGCAGTTCTTC	CASSKRVRGGSVQFF
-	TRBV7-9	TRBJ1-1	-	TGTGCCAGCAGCTTAAGCGGGAACACTGAAGCTTTCTTT	CASSLSGNTEAFF
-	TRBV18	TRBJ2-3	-	TGTGCCAGCTCACTTTTCGACACCCGCACAGATACGCAGTATTTT	CASSLFDTRTDTQYF
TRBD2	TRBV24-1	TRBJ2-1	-	TGTGCCACCAGTGATCCGAATGTAGCGGGAGGGGGCTACAATGAGCAGTTCTTC	CATSDPNVAGGGYNEQFF
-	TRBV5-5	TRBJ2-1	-	TGTGCCAGCAGCCCAAGACAGAGCCGAATCTACAATGAGCAGTTCTTC	CASSPRQSRIYNEQFF
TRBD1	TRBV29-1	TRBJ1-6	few	TGCAGCGTCAGGAAGGGGACAGAAAATTCACCCCTCCACTTT	CSVRKGTENSPLHF
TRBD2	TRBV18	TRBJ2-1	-	TGTGCCAGCTCACCAATTATAGCGGGAGTGGACTACAATGAGCAGTTCTTC	CASSPIIAGVDYNEQFF
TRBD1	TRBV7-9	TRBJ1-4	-	TGTGCCAGCAGCTCAAACCGACAGGGTCGGGGTGAAAAACTGTTTTTT	CASSSNRQGRGEKLFF
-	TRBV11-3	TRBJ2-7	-	TGTGCCAGCAGCTTTGGGGGGTCCCCTCCCTACGAGCAGTACTTC	CASSFGGSPPYEQYF
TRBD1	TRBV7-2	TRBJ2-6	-	TGTGCCAGCAGCTCGCGGACAGGCAGGGGATCTGGGGCCAACGTCCTGACTTTC	CASSSRTGRGSGANVLTF